This TCR beta chain comes out of a study of T cell changes during pregnancy in multiple sclerosis. Measured with immunoSEQ multiplex PCR; TCRdb has only the in-frame clones, and not every one. Among under 75,000 clones, around 90% were seen once, and the ten largest hold approximately 2.5%. This CDR3 is built from 15 residues. In germline, CDR1 is MNHEY, CDR2 SMNVEV (reference sequence). The J segment lost 7 bases and the V segment lost 5 bases, leaving 9 bases of the junction unmatched. V usage is TRBV27 and J usage is TRBJ1-2; TRBD1 matches 11 bases. This clonotype was sampled from a female donor with multiple sclerosis, enrolled in a pregnancy study. The sequencing here drew on peripheral blood, taken in the first trimester of pregnancy. CDR3 DNA sequence: TGTGCCAGCAGTACTTATGGACAGGGGGCGGGTGGCTACACCTTC. The encoded protein is CASSTYGQGAGGYTF.